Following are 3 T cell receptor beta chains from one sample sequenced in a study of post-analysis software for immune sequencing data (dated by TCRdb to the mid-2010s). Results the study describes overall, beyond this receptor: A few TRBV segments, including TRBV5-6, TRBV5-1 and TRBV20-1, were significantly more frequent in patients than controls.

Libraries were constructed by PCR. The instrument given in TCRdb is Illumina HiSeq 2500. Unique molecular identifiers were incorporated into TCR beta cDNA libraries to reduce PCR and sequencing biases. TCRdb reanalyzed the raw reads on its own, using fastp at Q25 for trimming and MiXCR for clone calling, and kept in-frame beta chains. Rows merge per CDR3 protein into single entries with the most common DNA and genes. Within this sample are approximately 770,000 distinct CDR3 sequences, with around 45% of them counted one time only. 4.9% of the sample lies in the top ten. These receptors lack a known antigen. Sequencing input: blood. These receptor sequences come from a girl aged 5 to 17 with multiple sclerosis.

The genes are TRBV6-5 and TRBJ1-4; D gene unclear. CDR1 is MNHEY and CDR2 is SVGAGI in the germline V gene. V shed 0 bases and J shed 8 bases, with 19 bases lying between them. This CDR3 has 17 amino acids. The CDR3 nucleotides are TGTGCCAGCAGTTACTCGGCCCCAGGCTCGGGAGGAGAAAAACTGTTTTTT. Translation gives CASSYSAPGSGGEKLFF.

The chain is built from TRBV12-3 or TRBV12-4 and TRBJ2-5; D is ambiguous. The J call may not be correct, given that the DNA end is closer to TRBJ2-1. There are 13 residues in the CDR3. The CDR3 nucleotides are TGTGCCAGCAGTCAGGCAGCTCAAGAGACCCAGTTCTTC. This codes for CASSQAAQETQFF.

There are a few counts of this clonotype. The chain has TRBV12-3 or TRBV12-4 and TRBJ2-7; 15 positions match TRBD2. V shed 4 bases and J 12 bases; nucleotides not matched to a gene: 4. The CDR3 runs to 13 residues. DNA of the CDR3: TGTGCCAGCAGTTCGGGACTAGCGGGAGGTTTGTACTTC. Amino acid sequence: CASSSGLAGGLYF.